This entry lists 8 T cell receptor beta chains sequenced from one sample in a study of blood T cell repertoires in COVID-19. Repertoires were generated with immunoSEQ multiplex PCR, while TCRdb's copy carries only in-frame clones and drops some. The top ten hold about a sixth of the sample, which has about 190,000 clones, more than 75% seen once. What was sequenced was PBMCs or T cells enriched from blood (not recorded which). The receptors stem from a woman aged 50 to 60 with acute COVID-19.

The chain combines TRBV14 with TRBJ1-6; no definite D call. Germline V gene lookup returns CDR1 SGHDN and CDR2 FVKESK. Trimming shortened V by 1 base and J by 10 bases, and 11 bases separated the two germline ends. The CDR3 is 14 residues long. The CDR3 loop is CASSQGAGRSPLHF. The CDR3 DNA is TGTGCCAGCAGCCAAGGGGCAGGAAGGTCACCCCTCCACTTT.

The chain is built from TRBV18 and TRBJ2-3, with 7 bases fitting TRBD1. With 5 bases clipped from V and 6 bases from J, the junction kept 8 bases outside the gene matches. The germline V gene has CDR1 KGHSH and CDR2 LQKENI. The CDR3 consists of 14 residues. The CDR3 spells CASSTKDRVDTQYF. The CDR3 DNA reads TGTGCCAGCTCAACGAAAGACAGGGTCGATACGCAGTATTTT.

The V gene is TRBV28, the J gene TRBJ2-7; 13 bases match TRBD2. V lost 6 bases to trimming and J lost 2 bases; unmatched junction nucleotides: 4. There are 15 residues in the CDR3. In germline, CDR1 is MDHEN, CDR2 SYDVKM. The chain's CDR3 is CASSPGTSGAYEQYV. In DNA form, the CDR3 reads TGTGCCAGCAGCCCAGGGACTAGCGGGGCCTACGAGCAGTACGTC.

The chain links TRBV24-1 to TRBJ1-2; a weak D match, TRBD1 (6 bases). Trimming took 3 bases from V and 4 from J, leaving 11 bases between them. Germline values: CDR1 KGHDR, CDR2 SFDVKD. This CDR3 comprises 14 residues. CDR3 DNA sequence: TGTGCCACCAGTGATACGCGGACAGTCTATGGCTACACCTTC. Encoded protein: CATSDTRTVYGYTF.

The gene calls are TRBV13 and TRBJ1-4; tentatively, D is TRBD1 (6 bases). CDR1 and CDR2 (germline): PRHDT, FYEKMQ (reference sequence). CDR3 size: 15 residues. V lost 4 bases and J lost 0, with 9 bases in between. CDR3 amino acids: CASSWTETTNEKLFF. DNA for the CDR3: TGTGCCAGCAGCTGGACAGAGACAACTAATGAAAAACTGTTTTTT.

This chain connects TRBV5-1 to TRBJ2-4; possibly TRBD2 for D (6 bases). This CDR3 has 15 amino acids. Germline V gene sequence: CDR1 SGHRS, CDR2 YFSETQ. V lost 4 bases to trimming and J lost 7 bases, with 18 bases between them. DNA of the CDR3: TGCGCCAGCAGCCTAGACCCGTCAGGAGGGAACATTCAGTACTTC. This sequence encodes CASSLDPSGGNIQYF.

V usage is TRBV12-3 or TRBV12-4 and J usage is TRBJ2-5, with TRBD2 as a possible D gene (6 bases). V gave up 3 bases and J gave up 2 bases, with 7 bases separating them. The CDR3 extends over 13 amino acids. CDR3 sequence (DNA): TGTGCCAGCAGTTTCCGGGGGCAAGAGACCCAGTACTTC. Its translation: CASSFRGQETQYF.

The CDR3, as DNA: TGTGCCAGTGGCAGGGGCGGTTGGCCTAACTATGGCTACACCTTC. It is translated as CASGRGGWPNYGYTF. The V gene is TRBV5-4, the J gene TRBJ1-2, with D tentatively TRBD1 (6 bases). The CDR3 covers 15 residues. CDR1 and CDR2 (germline): SGHNT, YYREEE (reference sequence). V lost 8 bases, J lost 0 bases, and 17 bases lay in between.